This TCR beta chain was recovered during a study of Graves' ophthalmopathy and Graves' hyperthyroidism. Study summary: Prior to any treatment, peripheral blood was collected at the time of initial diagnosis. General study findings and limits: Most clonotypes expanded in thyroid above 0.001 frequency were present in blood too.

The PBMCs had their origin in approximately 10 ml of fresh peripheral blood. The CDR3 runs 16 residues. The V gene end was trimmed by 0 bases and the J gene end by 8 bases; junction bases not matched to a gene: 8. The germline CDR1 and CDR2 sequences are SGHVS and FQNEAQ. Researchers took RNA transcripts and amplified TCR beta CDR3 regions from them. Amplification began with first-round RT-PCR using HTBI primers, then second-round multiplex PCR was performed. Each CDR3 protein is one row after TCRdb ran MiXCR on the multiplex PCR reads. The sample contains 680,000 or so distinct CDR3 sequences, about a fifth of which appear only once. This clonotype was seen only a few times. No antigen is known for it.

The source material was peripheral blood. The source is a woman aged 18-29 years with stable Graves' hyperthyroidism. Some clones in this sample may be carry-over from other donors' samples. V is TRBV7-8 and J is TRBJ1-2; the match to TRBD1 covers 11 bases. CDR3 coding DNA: TGTGCCAGCAGCTTAGCTCTAGGACAGGGGGCGATCGGCTACACCTTC. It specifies CASSLALGQGAIGYTF.